A single sample gave rise to the 7 T cell receptor beta chains below, sequenced in a study of Ad26.COV2.S vaccination and SARS-CoV-2 variants. As to treatment: around 19 received Ad26.COV2.S at low or high dose, single or two shots; a few received placebo; per-sample allocation not given. Vaccine and placebo recipients were sampled on day 63 after the first injection. The table came from immunoSEQ multiplex PCR; TCRdb's copy has only in-frame clones and leaves some out. The table lists about 350,000 clones, 75% to 90% of them singletons. Here the sequenced sample was peripheral blood, taken in a trial of Ad26.COV2.S vaccine versus placebo. These receptors all come from a person between 18 and 65 years old who received the Ad26.COV2.S COVID-19 vaccine or a placebo.

This sequence joins TRBV2 and TRBJ2-7, with 10 bases identical to TRBD2. Trimming removed 5 bases from V and 4 bases from J; junction bases left unmatched: 5. The germline gives CDR1 SNHLY, CDR2 FYNNEI. The CDR3 sequence is 14 residues long. This CDR3 is CASSSEREGYEQYF. CDR3 nucleotides: TGTGCCAGCAGTTCGGAGCGGGAGGGGTACGAGCAGTACTTC.

The V gene is TRBV4-2, the J gene TRBJ2-4; 11 bases line up with TRBD1. There are 17 residues in the CDR3. After removal of 2 bases from V and 1 base from J, the junction contained 4 bases not matched to a gene. Germline CDR1 is LGHNA and CDR2 is YNFKEQ. This CDR3 reads CASSQPGQGGAKNIQYF. The CDR3 DNA is TGTGCCAGCAGCCAACCGGGACAGGGGGGGGCCAAAAACATTCAGTACTTC.

J is TRBJ1-2 and V is TRBV30; possibly TRBD1 for D (5 bases). CDR3 length equals 13 residues. Germline V gene data show CDR1 as GTSNPN and CDR2 as SVGIG (reference sequence). The V end was cut by 5 bases, the J end by 2 bases, with 12 bases between. CDR3 coding DNA: TGTGCCTGGGGGACCACCTTAAACTATGGCTACACCTTC. This gives the protein CAWGTTLNYGYTF.

The chain is built from TRBV27 and TRBJ2-3; TRBD2 matches 11 bases. J gave up 11 bases and V 5 bases, and 21 bases lay outside the gene matches. This CDR3 spans 18 amino acids. From germline, CDR1 is MNHEY and CDR2 SMNVEV (reference sequence). The CDR3 is CASSLTRLTSGGPSGQYF. The CDR3 DNA sequence: TGTGCCAGCAGTCTCACCCGACTTACTAGCGGGGGCCCCTCTGGGCAGTATTTT.

The chain's CDR3 is CATGKGDTDTQYF. CDR3 sequence (DNA): TGTGCGACAGGGAAAGGAGATACAGATACGCAGTATTTT. V gene TRBV6-6 combines with J gene TRBJ2-3; the match to TRBD1 covers 7 bases. CDR3 size: 13 residues. The germline gives CDR1 MNHNY, CDR2 SVGAGI (reference sequence).

The chain joins TRBV28 to TRBJ1-2; no firm D call. Germline V gene sequence: CDR1 MDHEN, CDR2 SYDVKM. V was trimmed by 10 bases and J by 3 bases, leaving 12 bases between them. The CDR3 loop spans 12 amino acids. Here the CDR3 reads CATPDVDYGYTF. The CDR3 DNA is TGTGCCACCCCGGACGTAGACTATGGCTACACCTTC.

The chain combines TRBV25-1 with TRBJ2-1; D is ambiguous. The germline V gene encodes CDR1 MGHDK and CDR2 SYGVNS. V was clipped by 3 bases and J by 3 bases, with 15 bases between them. The CDR3 loop spans 16 amino acids. Here the CDR3 DNA reads TGTGCCAGCAGTGACGATCGGGCGGCTATCTACAATGAGCAGTTCTTC. Translation gives CASSDDRAAIYNEQFF.